Sequencing of this TCR beta chain was carried out in a study of T-cell reconstitution after alpha-beta-depleted transplantation in children. Study-wide results and caveats: Day-60 TCRbeta diversity that was high in some patients was derived from surviving recipient T cells and thymic progenitors. Alpha-beta T cells about two months after transplant reportedly derived from several hundred expanded graft clones. One year post-transplant, T-cell counts and diversity were largely derived from T cells produced anew.

Ten or more counts support this clonotype. Antigen unknown. Preparing the TCRbeta library involved the use of unique molecular identifiers. MiXCR was run by TCRdb on the PCR reads, yielding one entry per CDR3 protein. The sample contains about 200,000 distinct CDR3 sequences, around 5.9% of which appear only once. This specimen was PBMCs, taken before TCRalphabeta/CD19-depleted stem cell transplant. The sequence was collected from a girl under two years old with combined immunodeficiency, due to receive a stem cell transplant.

CDR3 bases: TGTGCCAGCACCTTGACAGGGAGAACTGAAGCTTTCTTT. Translated: CASTLTGRTEAFF. The rearrangement uses TRBV3-1 and TRBJ1-1, with 7 nucleotides matching TRBD1. In germline, CDR1 is LGHDT, CDR2 YNNKEL (reference sequence). This CDR3 region has 13 residues. V lost 7 bases to trimming and J lost 5 bases; unmatched junction nucleotides: 7.